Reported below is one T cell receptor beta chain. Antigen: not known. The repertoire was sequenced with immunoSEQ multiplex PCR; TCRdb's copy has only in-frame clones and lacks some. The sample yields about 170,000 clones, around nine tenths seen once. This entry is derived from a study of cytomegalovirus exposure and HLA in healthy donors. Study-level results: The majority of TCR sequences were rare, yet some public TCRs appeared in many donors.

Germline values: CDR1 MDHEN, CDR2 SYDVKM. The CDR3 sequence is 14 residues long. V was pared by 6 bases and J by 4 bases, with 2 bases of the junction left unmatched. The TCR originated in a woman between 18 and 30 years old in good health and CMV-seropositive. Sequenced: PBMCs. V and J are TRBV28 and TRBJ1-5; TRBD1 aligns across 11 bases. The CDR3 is CASSGTGGNQPQHF. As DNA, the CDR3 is TGTGCCAGCAGCGGGACAGGGGGAAATCAGCCCCAGCATTTT. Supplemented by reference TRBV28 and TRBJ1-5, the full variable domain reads DVKVTQSSRYLVKRTGEKVFLECVQDMDHENMFWYRQDPGLGLRLIYFSYDVKMKEKGDIPEGYSVSREKKERFSLILESASTNQTSMYLCASSGTGGNQPQHFGDGTRLSIL.